Shown below are 28 T cell receptor beta chains from a single sample sequenced in a study of blood T cell repertoires in COVID-19. Sequencing was performed with immunoSEQ multiplex PCR; in TCRdb, only in-frame clones are kept and a portion is missing. The table records about 250,000 clones, about nine tenths of them present only once. Sequences were obtained from PBMCs or T cells enriched from blood (not recorded which). The receptors shown here come from a man aged 35 to 55 who had recovered from COVID-19.

The CDR3 reads CASSEARGIRAGNTIYF. DNA for the CDR3: TGTGCCAGCAGTGAAGCGAGAGGGATTCGGGCTGGAAACACCATATATTTT. This chain connects TRBV2 to TRBJ1-3; the D is unclear. There are 17 residues in the CDR3. The ends were cut back, 0 bases at V and 2 bases at J, with 14 bases in the middle. Germline values: CDR1 SNHLY, CDR2 FYNNEI.

The chain recombines TRBV9 with TRBJ1-3, with D maybe TRBD2 (5 bases). The J call is uncertain, as TRBJ2-2 better fits the DNA end. The CDR3 has 22 residues. Germline V lookup: CDR1 SGDLS, CDR2 YYNGEE. CDR3 region: CASSVGRHPGLSATVNTGELFF. In DNA, the CDR3 is TGTGCCAGCAGCGTAGGAAGGCACCCCGGACTGTCAGCAACGGTAAACACCGGGGAGCTGTTTTTT.

This clone has just one count. The chain is built from TRBV28 and TRBJ2-1, with D perhaps TRBD2 (6 bases). The CDR3 contains 14 residues. The V gene lost 6 bases and the J gene lost 0 bases, with 9 bases spanning the gap. Germline V gives CDR1 MDHEN, CDR2 SYDVKM. The CDR3 nucleotides are TGTGCCAGCAGGAAGCGGGTCTCCTACAATGAGCAGTTCTTC. Translation gives CASRKRVSYNEQFF.

The chain is built from TRBV2 and TRBJ1-6; the D is unclear. CDR1 and CDR2 from the germline V gene are SNHLY and FYNNEI. This CDR3 spans 12 amino acids. Trimming took 4 bases from V and 8 from J, leaving 6 bases between them. The CDR3 spells CASSVIDSPLHF. For the CDR3, the DNA is TGTGCCAGCAGTGTAATCGATTCACCCCTCCACTTT.

J is TRBJ2-3 and V is TRBV27; a weak D match, TRBD1 (5 bases). V lost 1 base to trimming and J lost 5 bases, with 10 bases between them. CDR1 is MNHEY, CDR2 SMNVEV, per germline (reference sequence). CDR3 length: 14 residues. The CDR3 sequence is CASSLFTQGDTQYF. The CDR3 DNA reads TGTGCCAGCAGTTTATTTACTCAGGGAGATACGCAGTATTTT.

A remark on this clone: Other DNA sequences in this sample translate to the same CDR3. This rearrangement joins TRBV18 to TRBJ2-5; TRBD2 might be the D (6 bases). The V gene lost 6 bases and the J gene lost 2 bases, with 13 bases spanning the gap. The germline V gene encodes CDR1 KGHSH and CDR2 LQKENI. This CDR3 is built from 14 residues. In nucleotides, the CDR3 is TGTGCCAGCTCCCCTGGGGGACTGCAAGAGACCCAGTACTTC. This encodes CASSPGGLQETQYF.

The chain joins TRBV4-2 to TRBJ2-3, with 7 bases aligning to TRBD1. The CDR3 consists of 17 residues. The J segment lost 0 bases and the V segment lost 6 bases, leaving 12 bases of the junction unmatched. The germline CDR1 and CDR2 sequences are LGHNA and YNFKEQ. The CDR3 DNA sequence: TGTGCCAGCAGTCCGAGGGGTGGACAGGCAAGCACAGATACGCAGTATTTT. This codes for CASSPRGGQASTDTQYF.

The chain combines TRBV6-5 with TRBJ1-2; D perhaps matches TRBD1 (6 bases). The CDR3 totals 14 residues. Per the germline V gene, CDR1 is MNHEY and CDR2 is SVGAGI. V lost 5 bases, J lost 8 bases, and 18 bases lay in between. This CDR3 reads CASSRRTDESGYTF. The CDR3 nucleotides are TGTGCCAGCAGTCGCCGGACAGACGAGTCGGGCTACACCTTC.

The chain uses TRBV10-3 and TRBJ2-7, with D perhaps TRBD2 (7 bases). With 6 bases removed from V and 3 bases from J, the gap between germline ends came to 12 bases. Germline V gene data show CDR1 as ENHRY and CDR2 as SYGVKD. The CDR3 loop spans 13 amino acids. CDR3 region: CAIRGGQNYEQYF. The CDR3 region has the DNA TGTGCCATCAGGGGGGGGCAGAACTACGAGCAGTACTTC.

The chain couples TRBV5-1 to TRBJ1-1; 8 bases fit TRBD1. The V gene's germline CDR1 is SGHRS and CDR2 YFSETQ. J was trimmed by 3 bases and V by 4 bases; bases with no gene match: 5. This CDR3 comprises 14 residues. The CDR3 DNA follows: TGCGCCAGCAGCAGACAGGGGTCGGACACTGAAGCTTTCTTT. It translates to CASSRQGSDTEAFF.

The V call is TRBV9, the J call TRBJ1-1; D uncertain. The CDR3 loop spans 12 amino acids. Trimming pared 0 bases from V and 5 bases from J, leaving 5 bases between. The germline CDR1 and CDR2 sequences are SGDLS and YYNGEE. The CDR3 nucleotides are TGTGCCAGCAGCGTAGCAGTAACTGAAGCTTTCTTT. This translates into CASSVAVTEAFF.

The rearrangement uses TRBV25-1 and TRBJ1-1; D remains ambiguous. The ends were cut back, 1 base at V and 1 base at J, with 10 bases in the middle. The CDR3 loop spans 15 amino acids. CDR1 is MGHDK and CDR2 is SYGVNS in the germline V gene. CDR3 DNA: TGTGCCAGCAGTGAATGGGGAGGGAAGAACACTGAAGCTTTCTTT. Translated: CASSEWGGKNTEAFF. Complete variable domain (other parts from reference TRBV25-1 and TRBJ1-1): EADIYQTPRYLVIGTGKKITLECSQTMGHDKMYWYQQDPGMELHLIHYSYGVNSTEKGDLSSESTVSRIRTEHFPLTLESARPSHTSQYLCASSEWGGKNTEAFFGQGTRLTVV.

This clone was observed a single time. The V gene is TRBV2, the J gene TRBJ2-3; D might be TRBD1 (5 bases). Trimming left V 3 bases short and J 0 bases short, with 10 bases between. Germline V gene lookup returns CDR1 SNHLY and CDR2 FYNNEI. This CDR3 is 15 amino acids long. This CDR3 reads CASSEVTASTDTQYF. As DNA, the CDR3 is TGTGCCAGCAGTGAGGTGACAGCAAGCACAGATACGCAGTATTTT.

Here the CDR3 DNA reads TGTGCCAGCAGTTACTCGACAGGGCCAGGCACTGAAGCTTTCTTT. This codes for CASSYSTGPGTEAFF. V gene TRBV6-5 combines with J gene TRBJ1-1; 7 bases are a match to TRBD1. Germline loops: CDR1 MNHEY, CDR2 SVGAGI. This CDR3 region has 15 residues. J gave up 4 bases and V 0 bases, and 5 bases lay outside the gene matches.

This sequence joins TRBV4-1 and TRBJ2-7, with 14 bases that match TRBD2. Trimming took 0 bases from V and 0 from J; bases not matched to a gene: 4. This CDR3 is 18 amino acids long. CDR1 is MGHRA, CDR2 YSYEKL, per germline. CDR3 loop: CASSQEGTSGGSSYEQYF. In DNA, the CDR3 is TGCGCCAGCAGCCAAGAAGGGACTAGCGGGGGTTCCTCCTACGAGCAGTACTTC.

The chain recombines TRBV4-2 with TRBJ1-2; D remains ambiguous. CDR1 and CDR2 from the germline V gene are LGHNA and YNFKEQ. The germline V and J ends were trimmed by 1 base and 4 bases, with 7 bases remaining between them. This CDR3 has 13 amino acids. CDR3 sequence reads: CASSQVSTYGYTF. The CDR3 DNA reads as TGTGCCAGCAGCCAAGTTAGTACCTATGGCTACACCTTC.

This clone was seen once. Germline and junction disagree at one end, which may indicate a read error. V is TRBV27 and J is TRBJ1-5, with unresolved D. The length of the CDR3 is 15 residues. Germline-derived CDR1 and CDR2 are MNHEY and SMNVEV (reference sequence). This CDR3 reads CASSFRLGSDQPQHF. The CDR3 region has the DNA TGTGCCAGCAGTTTTCGTTTGGGTAGCGATCAGCCCCAGCATTTT.

The rearrangement links TRBV4-1 to TRBJ2-7; D unclear. The CDR3 contains 14 residues. Trimming cost V 4 bases and J 0 bases, with 10 bases left between them. CDR1 and CDR2 (germline): MGHRA, YSYEKL. This CDR3 reads CASSPLPSSYEQYF. CDR3 nucleotides: TGCGCCAGCAGCCCCCTCCCCAGCTCCTACGAGCAGTACTTC.

The gene calls are TRBV2 and TRBJ1-2; weak D call: TRBD1 (5 bases). The CDR3 extends over 14 amino acids. CDR1 is SNHLY, CDR2 FYNNEI, per germline. Deletions cut 0 bases from V and 8 bases from J, with 13 bases between. The CDR3 DNA is TGTGCCAGCAGTGAAGCAGGAAGGGGTGTCGGCTACACCTTC. Its translation: CASSEAGRGVGYTF.

CDR3 region: CASSLGLAGVTDTQYF. In DNA, the CDR3 is TGCGCCAGCAGCTTGGGGCTAGCGGGAGTTACAGATACGCAGTATTTT. The chain carries TRBV5-1 and TRBJ2-3; TRBD2 matches at 10 bases. The CDR3 sequence is 16 residues long. Germline V gives CDR1 SGHRS, CDR2 YFSETQ. With V trimmed by 0 bases and J by 3 bases, 4 bases remained unmatched.

This rearrangement joins TRBV7-9 to TRBJ1-1; D ambiguous. CDR1 and CDR2 from the germline V gene are SEHNR and FQNEAQ (reference sequence). This CDR3 region has 12 residues. V was cut by 5 bases and J by 4 bases, with 8 bases left in between. CDR3 sequence (DNA): TGTGCCAGCAGCCTAAAGATCACTGAAGCTTTCTTT. Translating it yields CASSLKITEAFF.

The gene calls are TRBV7-9 and TRBJ2-2, with D perhaps matching TRBD2 (5 bases). Trimming cost V 5 bases and J 7 bases, with 8 bases left between them. The CDR3 runs 12 residues. CDR1 is SEHNR, CDR2 FQNEAQ, per germline (reference sequence). The CDR3 reads CASSVGGGELFF. DNA for the CDR3: TGTGCCAGCAGCGTCGGAGGCGGGGAGCTGTTTTTT.

V gene TRBV10-1 combines with J gene TRBJ2-5; D not certain. The CDR3 length is 13 residues. V was shortened by 2 bases and J by 5 bases, with 9 bases between the two germline ends. CDR1 WNHNN and CDR2 SYGVQD come from the germline V gene (reference sequence). CDR3: CASSEISEETQYF. CDR3 DNA: TGCGCCAGCAGTGAGATATCTGAGGAGACCCAGTACTTC.

The chain employs TRBV5-1 and TRBJ1-4; no reliable D call. Trimming removed 0 bases at V and 7 bases at J, with 13 bases between. Germline V gene data show CDR1 as SGHRS and CDR2 as YFSETQ. The CDR3 loop spans 15 amino acids. CDR3 in DNA: TGCGCCAGCAGCTTGGACGGGATGGATAGTGAAAAACTGTTTTTT. Translation: CASSLDGMDSEKLFF.

The chain combines TRBV9 with TRBJ2-5, with TRBD2 matching 8 bases. The CDR3 runs 15 residues. Germline trimming cut 0 bases from V and 5 bases from J; bases unmatched to any gene: 6. The germline gives CDR1 SGDLS, CDR2 YYNGEE. This CDR3 reads CASSVGGGRFETQYF. The CDR3 bases are TGTGCCAGCAGCGTAGGGGGCGGGAGGTTTGAGACCCAGTACTTC.

The chain has TRBV14 and TRBJ1-3, with D perhaps TRBD1 (6 bases). The CDR3 extends over 14 amino acids. Germline loops: CDR1 SGHDN, CDR2 FVKESK. The V end lost 2 bases, the J end lost 2 bases, and 7 bases lay between the germline ends. DNA for the CDR3: TGTGCCAGCAGCCAAAGGGGGACTGGAAACACCATATATTTT. Translation: CASSQRGTGNTIYF.

J is TRBJ1-1 and V is TRBV2; perhaps TRBD1 as D (5 bases). The CDR3 is made up of 12 amino acids. Germline loops: CDR1 SNHLY, CDR2 FYNNEI. V was shortened by 5 bases and J by 7 bases, with 11 bases between the two germline ends. The CDR3 sequence is CASSSRQFEAFF. CDR3 DNA sequence: TGTGCCAGCAGTAGCAGACAGTTTGAAGCTTTCTTT.

This chain connects TRBV5-1 to TRBJ1-2; 8 bases match TRBD1. Germline CDR1 SGHRS, CDR2 YFSETQ. The junction had 1 base not matched to a gene; V was cut back by 0 bases and J by 3 bases. CDR3 length: 14 residues. The CDR3 DNA follows: TGCGCCAGCAGCTTGGTGACAGGGGACTATGGCTACACCTTC. It specifies CASSLVTGDYGYTF.